The entry below gives a single T cell receptor (beta chain) sequence along with its context. Its antigen is undetermined. V lost 5 bases to trimming and J lost 2 bases; unmatched junction nucleotides: 7. Germline V gene lookup returns CDR1 MDHEN and CDR2 SYDVKM. CDR3 length equals 16 residues. These data belong to a study of OX40 agonist ivuxolimab in advanced cancers. Repertoires were generated with immunoSEQ multiplex PCR, while TCRdb's copy carries only in-frame clones and drops some. This sample yields 50,000 or so clones, of which 86% are seen a single time; about 2.4% belongs to the top ten. Whole-study findings and limits: Antigen specificity of clonally expanded peripheral T cells was not established.

The V gene is TRBV28, the J gene TRBJ2-3, with TRBD2 identical over 10 bases. The specimen comprised CD4+ or CD8+ T cells sorted from blood, sampled in a trial of the OX40 agonist ivuxolimab. This clonotype was sampled from an adult with an advanced solid tumor such as melanoma, head and neck, liver or kidney cancer. CDR3 protein: CASSGSGGDYTDTQYF. In nucleotides, the CDR3 is TGTGCCAGCAGTGGAAGCGGGGGGGACTACACAGATACGCAGTATTTT.